Below are 22 T cell receptor beta chains sequenced from a single sample in a study of response to subunit inactivated influenza vaccine. TCRdb used MiXCR to reprocess the RT-PCR reads, holding one entry per CDR3 protein. The sample lists 550,000 to 800,000 distinct CDR3 sequences, approximately 14% occurring once. The sequencing here drew on PBMCs from blood, taken 11 to 12 days after vaccination. These receptors were obtained from a man aged 50-60 years who received an inactivated influenza vaccine.

V usage is TRBV2 and J usage is TRBJ2-5, with D perhaps matching TRBD1 (5 bases). Germline loops: CDR1 SNHLY, CDR2 FYNNEI. The CDR3 is made up of 14 amino acids. Trimming left V 8 bases short and J 5 bases short, with 18 bases between. This CDR3 is CASLSSGNGETQYF. The CDR3 DNA follows: TGTGCCAGCTTGAGTTCAGGGAACGGGGAGACCCAGTACTTC.

Ten or more counts support this clonotype. V gene TRBV5-1 combines with J gene TRBJ2-1, with 7 bases that match TRBD1. The CDR3 covers 13 residues. The J segment lost 7 bases and the V segment lost 3 bases, leaving 4 bases of the junction unmatched. Germline V gives CDR1 SGHRS, CDR2 YFSETQ. The CDR3: CASSYGTANEQFF. CDR3 DNA: TGCGCCAGCAGCTATGGGACAGCTAATGAGCAGTTCTTC.

Ten or more counts support this clonotype. For the CDR3, the DNA is TGTGCCAGCAGCCCCGGTTCGTCACCCCTCCACTTT. This codes for CASSPGSSPLHF. This chain joins TRBV6-6 and TRBJ1-6; D unresolved. V was shortened by 6 bases and J by 10 bases, with 10 bases between the two germline ends. Germline V gene data show CDR1 as MNHNY and CDR2 as SVGAGI (reference sequence). The CDR3 has 12 amino acids.

The table lists this clonotype with a few counts. The gene calls are TRBV11-3 and TRBJ2-3; D not resolved. From germline, CDR1 is SGHNT and CDR2 YENEEA. CDR3 length: 14 residues. V lost 5 bases, J lost 6 bases, and 15 bases lay in between. The CDR3 bases are TGTGCCAGCAGCCCGGGTAGGGCTCAGGATACGCAGTATTTT. It encodes CASSPGRAQDTQYF.

A few counts support this clonotype. The chain has TRBV4-2 and TRBJ2-1, with 7 bases identical to TRBD2. This CDR3 is built from 16 residues. Germline lookup yields CDR1 LGHNA and CDR2 YNFKEQ. Trimming at V came to 0 bases and at J to 2 bases, leaving 4 bases not matched to a gene. The CDR3 protein is CASSQDASGAYNEQFF. CDR3 coding DNA: TGTGCCAGCAGCCAAGATGCCAGCGGGGCCTACAATGAGCAGTTCTTC.

This clonotype was counted many times. The chain employs TRBV5-1 and TRBJ2-7, with D perhaps being TRBD1 or TRBD2 (6 bases each). CDR1 and CDR2 (germline): SGHRS, YFSETQ. Trimming removed 4 bases at V and 4 bases at J, with 21 bases between. The CDR3 covers 16 residues. The CDR3, as DNA: TGCGCCAGCAGCGGAGGGGGGTCGACGCGCCTTTACGAGCAGTACTTC. Its protein is CASSGGGSTRLYEQYF.

In its sample, this clonotype was seen a few times. The chain has TRBV29-1 and TRBJ1-5, with D unresolved. Trimming pared 3 bases from V and 6 bases from J, leaving 12 bases between. The CDR3 sequence is 13 residues long. CDR1 is SQVTM and CDR2 is ANQGSEA in the germline V gene. The CDR3 spells CSVEDAVGQPQHF. The CDR3 nucleotides are TGCAGCGTTGAGGACGCAGTGGGTCAGCCCCAGCATTTT.

This clonotype appeared many times. V and J are TRBV12-3 or TRBV12-4 and TRBJ2-1; D is possibly TRBD1 (7 bases). V shed 6 bases and J shed 6 bases, with 18 bases lying between them. The length of the CDR3 is 15 residues. Here the CDR3 reads CASRSRDSLSNEQFF. The CDR3 DNA reads TGTGCCAGCAGGTCGCGGGACAGTCTAAGCAATGAGCAGTTCTTC.

This chain uses TRBV4-3 with TRBJ2-3; 9 bases are a match to TRBD2. The ends lost 0 bases at V and 5 bases at J; junction bases unmatched: 3. Germline CDR1 is LGHNA and CDR2 is YSLEER. This CDR3 region has 15 residues. CDR3 nucleotide sequence: TGCGCCAGCAGCCAAGACGGACTAGCGCGAGATACGCAGTATTTT. Protein: CASSQDGLARDTQYF.

The CDR3 nucleotides are TGTGCCAGCAGCTTAGGAGGGGAGCTATACGAGCAGTACTTC. Amino acids: CASSLGGELYEQYF. The chain combines TRBV11-2 with TRBJ2-7; D tentatively fits TRBD1 or TRBD2 (5 bases each). V lost 1 base and J lost 4, with 11 bases in between. CDR3 length: 14 residues. Germline values: CDR1 SGHAT, CDR2 FQNNGV.

The rearrangement joins TRBV3-1 to TRBJ1-2; 9 bases agree with TRBD1. Germline trimming cut 4 bases from V and 4 bases from J; bases unmatched to any gene: 4. The length of the CDR3 is 14 residues. Germline V CDR1 and CDR2: LGHDT, YNNKEL (reference sequence). Written as DNA, the CDR3 is TGTGCCAGCAGCCGGGGACAGGGAGTCTATGGCTACACCTTC. Translated, it gives CASSRGQGVYGYTF.

V and J are TRBV9 and TRBJ2-4; 9 nucleotides line up with TRBD1. The CDR3 consists of 18 residues. Trimming at V came to 4 bases and at J to 4 bases, leaving 15 bases not matched to a gene. Germline-derived CDR1 and CDR2 are SGDLS and YYNGEE. CDR3 protein: CASSPPGTGIGPKNIQYF. The CDR3 DNA follows: TGTGCCAGCAGCCCACCCGGGACAGGGATCGGGCCAAAAAACATTCAGTACTTC. The entire variable domain, with the rest obtained from reference TRBV9 and TRBJ2-4, is as follows: DSGVTQTPKHLITATGQRVTLRCSPRSGDLSVYWYQQSLDQGLQFLIQYYNGEERAKGNILERFSAQQFPDLHSELNLSSLELGDSALYFCASSPPGTGIGPKNIQYFGAGTRLSVL.

The V call is TRBV10-3, the J call TRBJ1-2; TRBD1 is a possible D gene (5 bases). V shed 0 bases and J shed 8 bases, with 13 bases lying between them. The CDR3 sequence is 14 residues long. Per germline, CDR1 ENHRY and CDR2 SYGVKD. The CDR3 sequence is CAISESSDSGGYTF. In DNA form, the CDR3 reads TGTGCCATCAGTGAGTCAAGTGACAGTGGGGGCTACACCTTC.

This clonotype was detected only a few times. V and J are TRBV5-1 and TRBJ2-1, with TRBD2 matching over 12 bases. Unmatched junction bases numbered 13, after V lost 0 bases and J lost 15 bases. This CDR3 comprises 16 residues. Germline V gives CDR1 SGHRS, CDR2 YFSETQ. CDR3 in DNA: TGCGCCAGCAGCTTGGTTTCGGGACTAGCGGGTGGGGAATGGTTCTTC. It specifies CASSLVSGLAGGEWFF.

The V gene is TRBV7-9, the J gene TRBJ1-1, with 7 bases matching TRBD1. CDR3 size: 14 residues. Germline CDR1 SEHNR, CDR2 FQNEAQ (reference sequence). Unmatched junction bases numbered 5, after V lost 3 bases and J lost 4 bases. The CDR3, as DNA: TGTGCCAGCAGCTTCCCGACAGGGCGCACTGAAGCTTTCTTT. It codes for CASSFPTGRTEAFF.

This clonotype was observed at least ten times. This chain links TRBV5-5 with TRBJ1-3; no definite D call. This CDR3 contains 17 residues. Trimming cost V 4 bases and J 3 bases, with 20 bases left between them. The germline V gene has CDR1 SGHKS and CDR2 YYEKEE (reference sequence). CDR3 amino acids: CASSPAAGRASGNTIYF. CDR3 in DNA: TGTGCCAGCAGCCCGGCGGCGGGCCGGGCGAGTGGAAACACCATATATTTT.

The chain combines TRBV5-1 with TRBJ2-3; no reliable D call. Germline CDR1 and CDR2: SGHRS and YFSETQ. This CDR3 has 15 residues. V was cut by 0 bases and J by 1 base, with 9 bases left in between. The CDR3 region is CASSLEGLGTDTQYF. The CDR3 DNA reads TGCGCCAGCAGCTTGGAAGGTTTAGGCACAGATACGCAGTATTTT. The full variable domain, in which reference TRBV5-1 and TRBJ2-3 provide the parts outside the CDR3, is KAGVTQTPRYLIKTRGQQVTLSCSPISGHRSVSWYQQTPGQGLQFLFEYFSETQRNKGNFPGRFSGRQFSNSRSEMNVSTLELGDSALYLCASSLEGLGTDTQYFGPGTRLTVL.

This clonotype has at least ten counts. The V and J genes are TRBV14 and TRBJ2-1; 8 nucleotides align to TRBD2. Germline V gives CDR1 SGHDN, CDR2 FVKESK. This CDR3 region has 17 residues. V was pared by 1 base and J by 8 bases, with 13 bases of the junction left unmatched. The CDR3 bases are TGTGCCAGCAGCCAAGTCAGGGGACGGAGCGGGAGTTATGAGCAGTTCTTC. This translates into CASSQVRGRSGSYEQFF.

This clonotype occurred many times. The chain carries TRBV20-1 and TRBJ2-1, with D possibly matching TRBD1 (6 bases). V lost 5 bases and J lost 9, with 14 bases in between. The CDR3 runs 12 residues. Germline assignment: CDR1 DFQATT and CDR2 SNEGSKA (reference sequence). Here the CDR3 reads CSAPRQVTEQFF. CDR3 nucleotide sequence: TGCAGTGCTCCCAGACAGGTCACTGAGCAGTTCTTC.

This clonotype was detected a few times. The chain is built from TRBV20-1 and TRBJ2-7, with D possibly being TRBD1 (5 bases). The V and J ends lost 0 bases and 9 bases respectively, with 12 bases between them. Germline CDR1 and CDR2: DFQATT and SNEGSKA (reference sequence). The CDR3 runs 12 residues. CDR3 DNA sequence: TGCAGTGCTAGAGATCTGGGGCCTGGGCAGTACTTC. This codes for CSARDLGPGQYF.

This chain links TRBV7-9 with TRBJ2-1, with 9 bases matching TRBD2. The V and J ends lost 10 bases and 5 bases, in that order; junction bases with no gene match: 18. Germline CDR1 SEHNR, CDR2 FQNEAQ (reference sequence). CDR3 length: 17 residues. The CDR3 coding sequence is TGTGCCATGGGCCTTGGGCTAGCGGGGAATGAAAACAATGAGCAGTTCTTC. This codes for CAMGLGLAGNENNEQFF.

The rearrangement joins TRBV6-2 or TRBV6-3 to TRBJ1-4; 8 nucleotides line up with TRBD1. Losses at the gene ends were 6 bases for V and 8 bases for J; bases not matched to a gene: 14. This CDR3 has 16 amino acids. Per germline, CDR1 MNHEY and CDR2 SVGEGT. This CDR3 reads CASRLHRDRPTEKLFF. CDR3 sequence (DNA): TGTGCCAGCAGGCTCCACCGGGACAGGCCTACCGAAAAACTGTTTTTT.